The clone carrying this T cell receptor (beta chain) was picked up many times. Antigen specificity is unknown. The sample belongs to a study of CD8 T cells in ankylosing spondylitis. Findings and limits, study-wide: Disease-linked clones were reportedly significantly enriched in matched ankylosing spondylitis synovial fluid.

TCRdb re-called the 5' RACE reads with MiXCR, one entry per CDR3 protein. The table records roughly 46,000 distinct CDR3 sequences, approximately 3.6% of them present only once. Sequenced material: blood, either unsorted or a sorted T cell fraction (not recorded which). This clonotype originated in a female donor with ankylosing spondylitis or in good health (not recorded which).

DNA of the CDR3: TGTGCCAGCAGCGTTGACCTTGGGGATGAGCAGTTCTTC. The encoded protein is CASSVDLGDEQFF. The V and J genes are TRBV9 and TRBJ2-1; D gene unclear. CDR1 and CDR2 from the germline V gene are SGDLS and YYNGEE. V dropped 2 bases and J dropped 8 bases, with 11 bases sitting between them. CDR3 length equals 13 residues.